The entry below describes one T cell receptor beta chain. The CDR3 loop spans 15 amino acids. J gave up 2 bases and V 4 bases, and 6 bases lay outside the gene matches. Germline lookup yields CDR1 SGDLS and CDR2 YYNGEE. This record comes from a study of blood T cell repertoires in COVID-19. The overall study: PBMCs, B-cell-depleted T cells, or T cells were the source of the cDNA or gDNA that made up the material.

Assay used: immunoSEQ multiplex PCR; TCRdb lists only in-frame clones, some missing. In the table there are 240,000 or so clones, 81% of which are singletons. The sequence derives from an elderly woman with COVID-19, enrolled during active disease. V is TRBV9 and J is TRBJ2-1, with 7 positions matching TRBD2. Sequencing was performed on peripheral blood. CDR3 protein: CASSTLGGAYNEQFF. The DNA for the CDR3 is TGTGCCAGCAGCACTTTGGGGGGGGCCTACAATGAGCAGTTCTTC.